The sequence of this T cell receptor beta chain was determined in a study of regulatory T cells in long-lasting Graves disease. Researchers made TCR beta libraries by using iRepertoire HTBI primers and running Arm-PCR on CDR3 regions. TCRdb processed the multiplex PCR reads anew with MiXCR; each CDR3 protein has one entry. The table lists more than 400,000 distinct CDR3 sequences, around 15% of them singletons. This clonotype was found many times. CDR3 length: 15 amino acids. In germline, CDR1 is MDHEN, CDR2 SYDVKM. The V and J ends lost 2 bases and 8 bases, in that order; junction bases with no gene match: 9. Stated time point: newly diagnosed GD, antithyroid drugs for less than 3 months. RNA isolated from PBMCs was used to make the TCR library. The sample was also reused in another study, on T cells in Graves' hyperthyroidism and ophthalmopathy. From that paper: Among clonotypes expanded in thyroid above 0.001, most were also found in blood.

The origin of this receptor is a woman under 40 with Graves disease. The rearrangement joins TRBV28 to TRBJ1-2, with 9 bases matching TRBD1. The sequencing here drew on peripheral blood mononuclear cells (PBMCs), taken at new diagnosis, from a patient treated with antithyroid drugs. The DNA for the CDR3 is TGTGCCAGCAGTTTAATGGGGACAGGGCCGTTAGGCTACACCTTC. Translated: CASSLMGTGPLGYTF.